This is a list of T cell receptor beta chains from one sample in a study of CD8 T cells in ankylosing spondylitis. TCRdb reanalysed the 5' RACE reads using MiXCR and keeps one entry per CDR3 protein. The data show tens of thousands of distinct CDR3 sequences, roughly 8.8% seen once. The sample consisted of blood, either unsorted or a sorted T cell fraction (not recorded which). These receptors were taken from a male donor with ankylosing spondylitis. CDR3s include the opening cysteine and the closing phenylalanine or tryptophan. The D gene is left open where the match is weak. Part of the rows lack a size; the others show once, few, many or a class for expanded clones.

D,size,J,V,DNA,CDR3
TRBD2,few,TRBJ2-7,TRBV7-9,TGTGCCAGCAGCTTAGGGGGGGGAGTTGCCTACGAGCAGTACTTC,CASSLGGGVAYEQYF
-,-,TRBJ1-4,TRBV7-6,TGTGCCAGCAGCAAAACAGGGATCAATGAAAAACTGTTTTTT,CASSKTGINEKLFF
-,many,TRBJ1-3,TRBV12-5,TGTGCTAGTGGTTTGTCGACGGGCGGAAACACCATATATTTT,CASGLSTGGNTIYF
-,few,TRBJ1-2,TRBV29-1,TGCAGCGCCGCACTCGACGTCAGAGATGGCTACACCTTC,CSAALDVRDGYTF
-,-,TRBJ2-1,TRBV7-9,TGTGCCAGCGACGGGAAAATCTACAATGAGCAGTTCTTC,CASDGKIYNEQFF
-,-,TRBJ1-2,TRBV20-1,TGCTGTGTTAGGGTCCGGGACCCAGATTTTCCTGATGGCTACACCTTC,CCVRVRDPDFPDGYTF
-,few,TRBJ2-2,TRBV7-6,TGTGCCAGCAGCTTCTTCCAGGAGAACACCGGGGAGCTGTTTTTT,CASSFFQENTGELFF
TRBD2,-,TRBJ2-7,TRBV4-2,TGTGCCAGCAGGACTAGCGGGAACTCCTACGAGCAGTACTTC,CASRTSGNSYEQYF
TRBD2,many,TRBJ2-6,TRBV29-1,TGCAGCGTGGGACTAGCGGGTCTCCCGGCCAACGTCCTGACTTTC,CSVGLAGLPANVLTF
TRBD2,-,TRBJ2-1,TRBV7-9,TGTGCCAGCACCCCCCCCGGGACTAGCGGGGTAGAGCAGTTCTTC,CASTPPGTSGVEQFF
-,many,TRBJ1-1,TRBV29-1,TGCAGCGTTGAACAGGGTTCGGGCACTGAAGCTTTCTTT,CSVEQGSGTEAFF
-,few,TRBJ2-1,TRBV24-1,TGTGCCACCCAGGGGACCTCCGATTGGGGTGAGCAGTTCTTC,CATQGTSDWGEQFF
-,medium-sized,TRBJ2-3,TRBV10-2,TGCGCCAGCAAAACAGGGTTGGGCACAGATACGCAGTATTTT,CASKTGLGTDTQYF
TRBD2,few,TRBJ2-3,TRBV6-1,TGTGCCAGCAGTCAATTCTTAACCGGGACTAGCGACCTCGATACGCAGTATTTT,CASSQFLTGTSDLDTQYF
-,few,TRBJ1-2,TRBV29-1,TGCAGCGTTGAACGGGATGACTATGGCTACACCTTC,CSVERDDYGYTF
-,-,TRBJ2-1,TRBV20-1,TGCAGTGCTCCGGGGGCACGGGCCTCCTACAATGAGCAGTTCTTC,CSAPGARASYNEQFF
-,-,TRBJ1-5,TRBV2,TGTGCCAGCAGTGAAGCGCAGGGACTTGGGCAGCCCCAGCATTTT,CASSEAQGLGQPQHF
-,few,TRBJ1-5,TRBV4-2,TGTGCCAGCAGCCAAGACACGAGCAATCAGCCCCAGCATTTT,CASSQDTSNQPQHF
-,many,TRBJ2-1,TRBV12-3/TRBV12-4,TGTGCCAGCAGTCCGGACTTGGGAGGATACAATGAGCAGTTCTTC,CASSPDLGGYNEQFF
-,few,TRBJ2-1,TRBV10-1,TGCGCCAGCAGTGAGGATGACCAAGAGCAGTTCTTC,CASSEDDQEQFF
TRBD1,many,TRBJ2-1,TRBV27,TGTGCCAGCAGTTTGGACAGGGGTCCCTACAATGAGCAGTTCTTC,CASSLDRGPYNEQFF
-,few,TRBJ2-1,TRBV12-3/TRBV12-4,TGTGCCAGCAGCCCCCAAGGGGAGTCCTACAATGAGCAGTTCTTC,CASSPQGESYNEQFF
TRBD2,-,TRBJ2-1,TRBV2,TGTGCCAGCGGTAGCGGGACCTCCTACAATGAGCAGTTCTTC,CASGSGTSYNEQFF
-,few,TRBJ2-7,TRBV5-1,TGCGCCAGCAGCTGGACGGCCTCCTACGAGCAGTACTTC,CASSWTASYEQYF
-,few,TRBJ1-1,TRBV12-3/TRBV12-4,TGTGCCAGCAGCTGGACACCCACTGAAGCTTTCTTT,CASSWTPTEAFF
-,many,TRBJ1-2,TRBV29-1,TGCAGCGTTAGGACAGTGGATGGCTACACCTTC,CSVRTVDGYTF
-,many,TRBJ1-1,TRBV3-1,TGTGCCAGCAGCCAAGTTAGTAAGGGGGCTGAAGCTTTCTTT,CASSQVSKGAEAFF
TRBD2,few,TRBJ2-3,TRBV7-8,TGTGCCAGCAGCTTAGCCGCGGAAACTAGCGGGAGACCGAGCACAGATACGCAGTATTTT,CASSLAAETSGRPSTDTQYF
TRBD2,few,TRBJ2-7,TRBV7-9,TGTGCCAGCAGCTCGCCTAGCGGGATAGACGAGCAGTACTTC,CASSSPSGIDEQYF
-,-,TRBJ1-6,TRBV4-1,TGCGCCAGCAGCCAAGGCGGGGCAGGGTCTAATTCACCCCTCCACTTT,CASSQGGAGSNSPLHF
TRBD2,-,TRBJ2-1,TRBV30,TGTGCCTGGAGGGATGAACTAGCGGAGCAGTTCTTC,CAWRDELAEQFF
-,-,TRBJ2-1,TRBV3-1,TGTGCCAGCAGGAGGGACTCCTTCAATGAGCAGTTCTTC,CASRRDSFNEQFF
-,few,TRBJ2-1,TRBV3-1,TGTGCCAGCAGCCCAGAATGGGGGTTCGATGAGCAGTTCTTC,CASSPEWGFDEQFF
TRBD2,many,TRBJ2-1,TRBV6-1,TGTGCCAGCAGTCTCCTGGGACTAGCGGGAGGGCCCAATGAGCAGTTCTTC,CASSLLGLAGGPNEQFF
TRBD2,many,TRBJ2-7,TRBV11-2,TGTGCCAGCAGTTCGACCGGGACTAGCGGGATAGAAGAGCAGTACTTC,CASSSTGTSGIEEQYF
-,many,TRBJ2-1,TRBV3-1,TGTGCCAGCAGTCCATTAGGTTTCTCCTACAATGAGCAGTTCTTC,CASSPLGFSYNEQFF
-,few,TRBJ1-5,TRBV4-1,TGCGCCAGCAGCCAGGACCGAGCAGACAGTCAGCCCCAGCATTTT,CASSQDRADSQPQHF
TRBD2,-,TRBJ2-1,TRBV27,TGTGCCAGCAGAATAAGCGGGAGTGGGTCAAAAGAGCAGTTCTTC,CASRISGSGSKEQFF
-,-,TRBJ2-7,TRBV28,TGTGCCAGCACCAACACAGGGTCGTCCTACGAGCAGTACTTC,CASTNTGSSYEQYF
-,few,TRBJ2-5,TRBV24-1,TGTGCCACCAGTGATCCAGAGACCCAGTACTTC,CATSDPETQYF
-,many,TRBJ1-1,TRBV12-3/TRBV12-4,TGTGCCAGCAGTTTCGTGAACACTGAAGCTTTCTTT,CASSFVNTEAFF
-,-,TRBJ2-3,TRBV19,TGTGCCAGTAGTATAGGGAGCACAGATACGCAGTATTTT,CASSIGSTDTQYF
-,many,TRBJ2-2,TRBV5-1,TGCGCCAGCAGCTTCACCGGGGAGCTGTTTTTT,CASSFTGELFF
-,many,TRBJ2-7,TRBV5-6,TGTGCCAGCAGCCGGACGGGGGTGAACGAGCAGTACTTC,CASSRTGVNEQYF
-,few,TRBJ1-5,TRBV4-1,TGCGCCAGCAGCCCAGTAGACGATCAGCCCCAGCATTTT,CASSPVDDQPQHF
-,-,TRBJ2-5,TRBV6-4,TGTGCCAGCAGTGCTGATAGCGGCCAAGAGACCCAGTACTTC,CASSADSGQETQYF
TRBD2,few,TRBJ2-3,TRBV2,TGTGCCATCCCTGAGCGGGAAAGCACAGATACGCAGTATTTT,CAIPERESTDTQYF
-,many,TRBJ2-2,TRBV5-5,TGTGCCAGCAGCATATTTTCTATGGGGACCGGGGAGCTGTTTTTT,CASSIFSMGTGELFF
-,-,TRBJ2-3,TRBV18,TGTGCCAGCTCACCTCAGGACAGCGGAGACACAGATACGCAGTATTTT,CASSPQDSGDTDTQYF
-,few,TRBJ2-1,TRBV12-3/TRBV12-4,TGTGCCAGCAGCCCTACTTCAGACTTCCCCCCCATGGAAGAGCAGTTCTTC,CASSPTSDFPPMEEQFF
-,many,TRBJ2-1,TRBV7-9,TGTGCCAGCAGCTTAACCCTTGGGAACTACAATGAGCAGTTCTTC,CASSLTLGNYNEQFF
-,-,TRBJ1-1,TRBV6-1,TGTGCCAGCAGTGAACCCTGGGGGGGTTTACGCACTGAAGCTTTCTTT,CASSEPWGGLRTEAFF
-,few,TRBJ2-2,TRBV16,TGTGCCAGCAGCCAAAAACCGAGTCCGAACACCGGGGAGCTGTTTTTT,CASSQKPSPNTGELFF
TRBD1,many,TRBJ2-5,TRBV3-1,TGTGCCAGCAGCCCAAGGACAGGTCAAGAGACCCAGTACTTC,CASSPRTGQETQYF
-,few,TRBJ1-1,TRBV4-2,TGTGCCAGCAGCCAAGCAGGGTCGAGCACTGAAGCTTTCTTT,CASSQAGSSTEAFF
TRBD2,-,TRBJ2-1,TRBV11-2,TGTGCCACCGTAGGCGGGGGCAATGAGCAGTTCTTC,CATVGGGNEQFF
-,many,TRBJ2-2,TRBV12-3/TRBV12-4,TGTGCCAGCAGAGGGGCAACCGGGGAGCTGTTTTTT,CASRGATGELFF